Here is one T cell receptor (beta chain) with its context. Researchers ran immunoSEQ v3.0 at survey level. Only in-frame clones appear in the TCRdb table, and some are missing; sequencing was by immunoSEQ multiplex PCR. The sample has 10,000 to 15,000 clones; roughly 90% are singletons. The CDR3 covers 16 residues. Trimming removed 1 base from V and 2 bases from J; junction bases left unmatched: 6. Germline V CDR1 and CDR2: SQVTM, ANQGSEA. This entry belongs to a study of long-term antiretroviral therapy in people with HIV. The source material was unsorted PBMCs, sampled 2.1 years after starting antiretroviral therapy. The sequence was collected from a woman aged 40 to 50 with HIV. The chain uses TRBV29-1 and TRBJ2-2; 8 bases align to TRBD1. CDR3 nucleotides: TGCAGCGTTGAAGCTCCCGGGACAGGAAACACCGGGGAGCTGTTTTTT. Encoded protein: CSVEAPGTGNTGELFF.